There are a few counts of the clone carrying this TCR beta chain. The sample belongs to a study of blood T cell repertoires in COVID-19. The CDR3 runs to 15 residues. The V and J ends lost 3 bases and 8 bases, in that order; junction bases with no gene match: 9. Per the germline V gene, CDR1 is LNHDA and CDR2 is SQIVND (reference sequence). Libraries were prepared by immunoSEQ multiplex PCR; TCRdb keeps only in-frame clonotypes and omits some of them. The data hold roughly 250,000 clones, with approximately 86% observed a single time. Across about two dozen US areas, participants ranged in age from 18 to 89 years.

The clonotype originates from a woman in her twenties or thirties with acute COVID-19. The chain has TRBV19 and TRBJ2-3, with 9 bases aligning to TRBD2. The sequencing sample was made of PBMCs or T cells enriched from blood (not recorded which). This CDR3 is CASSMGSGSGGTQYF. In DNA form, the CDR3 reads TGTGCCAGTAGTATGGGTAGCGGGAGTGGTGGTACGCAGTATTTT.